Below, 3 T cell receptor beta chains from the same sample are listed, as sequenced in a study of blood T cells in healthy people across ages (dated by TCRdb to the mid-2010s). The library was generated by 5' RACE. Reads for this sample came from an Illumina HiSeq 2500. The second PCR ran for about 7 to 11 cycles and used a J-beta primer mix along with a sample-barcoded 5' primer. The public reads were reprocessed in TCRdb via fastp at Q25 and MiXCR, keeping in-frame beta chains. Each entry is one CDR3 protein sequence, shown with its most common DNA and genes. The sample table holds 600,000 or so distinct CDR3 sequences, of which under 30% were seen once. The ten largest account for around 14% of the sample. What was sequenced was blood. The receptor set was obtained from a woman older than 75 in good health.

This clonotype was recorded once. The chain uses TRBV5-6 and TRBJ1-2; perhaps TRBD1 as D (6 bases). The CDR3 sequence is 13 residues long. Germline-derived CDR1 and CDR2 are SGHDT and YYEEEE. Trimming removed 3 bases from V and 4 bases from J, with 10 bases in between. CDR3 in DNA: TGTGCCAGCAGCTCCAGGGGCTTCTATGGCTACACCTTC. Translation: CASSSRGFYGYTF.

This clonotype was counted a few times. This chain links TRBV28 with TRBJ2-4; 8 nucleotides align to TRBD2. The CDR3 consists of 15 residues. V shed 6 bases and J 3 bases; nucleotides not matched to a gene: 7. The germline V gene encodes CDR1 MDHEN and CDR2 SYDVKM. The CDR3 loop is CASSYNRGGKNIQYF. DNA for the CDR3: TGTGCCAGCAGCTACAACCGGGGGGGCAAAAACATTCAGTACTTC.

This clonotype was found many times. V is TRBV7-2 and J is TRBJ2-6; D unresolved. V lost 0 bases and J lost 0, with 9 bases in between. Germline V lookup: CDR1 SGHTA, CDR2 FQGNSA. The CDR3 runs to 17 residues. The CDR3 DNA is TGTGCCAGCAGCTTAGCGATGAGGATCTCTGGGGCCAACGTCCTGACTTTC. Translation: CASSLAMRISGANVLTF.